Sequencing of this T cell receptor beta chain was carried out in a study of T-cell memory formation after mild COVID-19. General study points: Contracting clones from day 15 to 85 showed balanced CD4/CD8; later expanders favored CD4+.

The table lists this clonotype with a few counts. Its antigen is not identified. Germline CDR1 WNHNN, CDR2 SYGVQD (reference sequence). V gave up 5 bases and J gave up 1 base, with 9 bases separating them. The CDR3 is 13 amino acids. Barcoded TCR alpha and TCR beta cDNA libraries with UMIs came from 5'RACE using constant-segment primers. TCRdb re-analysed the 5' RACE reads in MiXCR, keeping a single row per CDR3 protein. The table shows 300,000 to 400,000 distinct CDR3 sequences, with 10% to 15% occurring only once. The chain is built from TRBV10-1 and TRBJ2-7; perhaps TRBD1 as D (6 bases). The TCR was taken from a man aged 18 to 29 who had mild COVID-19 (a few samples of this study predate the infection). Cell type and time point are not known. Sequencing was performed on PBMCs or a T cell subset sorted from them (not recorded which). The CDR3 sequence: CASSWTDSYEQYV. CDR3 nucleotides: TGCGCCAGCAGTTGGACAGATTCCTACGAGCAGTACGTC.